In its sample, the clone carrying this TCR beta chain was seen once. This specimen comes from a study of T cell changes during pregnancy in multiple sclerosis. The germline V gene has CDR1 LNHDA and CDR2 SQIVND (reference sequence). The CDR3 contains 13 residues. Trimming stripped 7 bases from V and 4 bases from J, with 14 bases between. Sequencing used immunoSEQ multiplex PCR; TCRdb keeps in-frame clones, though not all of them. The table has 50,000 to 65,000 clones, about nine tenths seen once. The chain links TRBV19 to TRBJ2-7; tentative D call: TRBD2 (7 bases). The sequence was collected from a female donor with multiple sclerosis, enrolled in a pregnancy study. The sequences come from peripheral blood, collected after pregnancy. The CDR3 sequence is CASIGGAGYEQYF. The CDR3 DNA reads as TGTGCCAGTATAGGGGGGGCAGGTTACGAGCAGTACTTC.